This is a list of T cell receptor beta chains from one sample in a study of cytomegalovirus exposure and HLA in healthy donors. TCRdb's table, derived via immunoSEQ multiplex PCR, lists solely in-frame clones and lacks some. Here the sample spans approximately 79,000 clones, roughly 80% being singletons. The sequenced sample was PBMCs. The receptors were gathered from a boy younger than 18 in good health and CMV-seronegative. Each CDR3 is given with its conserved first and last residue. A D gene is named only where the DNA matches it firmly. Size values are once, few and many counts, or a class for expanded clones, and some rows have none.

TRBJ1-2	.	.	TRBV27	TGTGCCAGCAAAGCTGACGGAGGGCGTGGCTACACCTTC	CASKADGGRGYTF
TRBJ2-7	.	.	TRBV2	TGTGCCAGCAGGGACACCTCCTACGAGCAGTACTTC	CASRDTSYEQYF
TRBJ2-6	.	.	TRBV28	TGTGCCAGCAGTTTATCAGCGTCCGGGGCCAACGTCCTGACTTTC	CASSLSASGANVLTF
TRBJ2-7	.	once	TRBV7-2	TGTGCCAGCAGCTTAGCACCGGGAATATACGAGCAGTACTTC	CASSLAPGIYEQYF
TRBJ2-1	TRBD2	.	TRBV19	TGTGCCAGTAGCCACGGGGGGTGGGGGAACGAGCAGTTCTTC	CASSHGGWGNEQFF
TRBJ2-7	.	.	TRBV27	TGTGCCAGCAGTTTCGGACTTTTCTACGAGCAGTACTTC	CASSFGLFYEQYF
TRBJ1-2	.	.	TRBV18	TGTGCCAGCTCACCCCAGGGGTCCACACTCTATGGCTACACCTTC	CASSPQGSTLYGYTF
TRBJ1-1	.	few	TRBV6-1	TGTGCCAGCAGACCAGTTTTCATGAACACTGAAGCTTTCTTT	CASRPVFMNTEAFF
TRBJ2-7	.	.	TRBV5-1	TGCGCCAGCAGAGGCAGGGAGGACGAGCAGTACTTC	CASRGREDEQYF
TRBJ2-3	.	.	TRBV4-3	TGCGCCAGCAGCCGATACCAAGTGGGGGGGCCCCAATTGGCAGATACGCAGTATTTT	CASSRYQVGGPQLADTQYF
TRBJ2-1	TRBD2	.	TRBV28	TGTGCCAGCAGAGGACTAGCGGGGTACAATGAGCAGTTCTTC	CASRGLAGYNEQFF
TRBJ2-1	.	.	TRBV25-1	TGTGCCAGCAGTGTAACTGACACGGATGAGCAGTTCTTC	CASSVTDTDEQFF
TRBJ1-1	.	.	TRBV7-3	TGTGCCAGCAGCTTAATGGGAGGGAACACTGAAGCTTTCTTT	CASSLMGGNTEAFF
TRBJ2-7	TRBD1	.	TRBV4-1	TGCGCCAGCAGCCAAATGGGACAGGGTAACGAGCAGTACTTC	CASSQMGQGNEQYF
TRBJ1-2	.	.	TRBV6-4	TGTGCCGGCAGTGACTCGGCCCGCACAGCCTTAAGGGGCTACACCTTC	CAGSDSARTALRGYTF
TRBJ1-1	.	few	TRBV25-1	TGTGCCAGCAGTGAATCCGGATACGGGACTGAAGCTTTCTTT	CASSESGYGTEAFF
TRBJ1-1	TRBD1	.	TRBV6-6	TGTGCCAGCAGTTACCCGGAGGGGGCTCGGGGCACTGAAGCTTTCTTT	CASSYPEGARGTEAFF
TRBJ1-2	.	.	TRBV5-4	TGTGCCAGCAGCTTGGTTTGGCAACCGACTGACTATGGCTACACCTTC	CASSLVWQPTDYGYTF
TRBJ2-5	TRBD2	once	TRBV7-8	TGTGCCAGCAGCCCAGGCACGGGACTAGAAAGCGGAGAGACCCAGTACTTC	CASSPGTGLESGETQYF
TRBJ2-5	.	.	TRBV7-2	TGTGCCAGCAGCCGTATCACAGGGATTCAAGAGACCCAGTACTTC	CASSRITGIQETQYF
TRBJ2-1	.	.	TRBV14	TGTGCCAGCAGCCAAGCGGACAGACGATTTCGGGATGAGCAGTTCTTC	CASSQADRRFRDEQFF
TRBJ1-2	.	.	TRBV29-1	TGCAGCGTTGTGCTCCGGGAAACGGGCAACTATGGCTACACCTTC	CSVVLRETGNYGYTF
TRBJ2-6	.	.	TRBV28	TGTGCCAGCAGTTTTAGGGGGACAGGGGCCAACGTCCTGACTTTC	CASSFRGTGANVLTF